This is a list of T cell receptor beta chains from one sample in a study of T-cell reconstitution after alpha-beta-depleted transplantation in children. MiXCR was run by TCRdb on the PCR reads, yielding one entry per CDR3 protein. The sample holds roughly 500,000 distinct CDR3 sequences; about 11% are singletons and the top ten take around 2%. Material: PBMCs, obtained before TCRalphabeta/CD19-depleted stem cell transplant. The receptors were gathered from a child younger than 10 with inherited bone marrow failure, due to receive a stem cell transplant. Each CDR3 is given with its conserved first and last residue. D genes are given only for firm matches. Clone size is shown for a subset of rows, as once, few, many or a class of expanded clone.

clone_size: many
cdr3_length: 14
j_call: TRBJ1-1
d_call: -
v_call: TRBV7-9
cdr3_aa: CASSIVQGNTEAFF
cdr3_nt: TGTGCCAGCAGCATTGTACAGGGGAACACTGAAGCTTTCTTT

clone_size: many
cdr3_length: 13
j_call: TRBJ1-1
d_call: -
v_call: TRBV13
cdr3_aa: CASSRSGDTEAFF
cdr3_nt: TGTGCCAGCAGCCGTTCAGGAGACACTGAAGCTTTCTTT

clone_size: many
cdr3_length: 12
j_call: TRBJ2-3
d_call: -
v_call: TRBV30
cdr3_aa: CAWSVQTDTQYF
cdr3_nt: TGTGCCTGGAGTGTACAGACAGATACGCAGTATTTT

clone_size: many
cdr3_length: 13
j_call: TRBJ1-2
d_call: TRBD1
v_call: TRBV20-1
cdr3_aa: CSARTQGVYGYTF
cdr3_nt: TGCAGTGCTAGGACCCAGGGGGTGTATGGCTACACCTTC

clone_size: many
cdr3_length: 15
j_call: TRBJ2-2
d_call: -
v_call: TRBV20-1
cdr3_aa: CSARDRRYNTGELFF
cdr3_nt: TGCAGTGCTAGGGACCGCCGTTATAACACCGGGGAGCTGTTTTTT

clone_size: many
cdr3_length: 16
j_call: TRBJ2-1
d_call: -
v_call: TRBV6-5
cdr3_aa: CASSYATRTPYNEQFF
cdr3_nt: TGTGCCAGCAGTTACGCGACCCGAACCCCTTACAATGAGCAGTTCTTC

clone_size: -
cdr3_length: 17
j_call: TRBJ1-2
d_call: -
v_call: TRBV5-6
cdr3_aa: CASSLALGSAGVNGYTF
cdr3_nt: TGTGCCAGCAGCTTGGCCCTCGGGTCAGCGGGGGTCAACGGCTACACCTTC

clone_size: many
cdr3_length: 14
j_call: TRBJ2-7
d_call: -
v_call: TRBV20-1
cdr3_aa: CSARGGPGEHEQYF
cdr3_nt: TGCAGTGCTAGAGGGGGACCGGGAGAACACGAGCAGTACTTC

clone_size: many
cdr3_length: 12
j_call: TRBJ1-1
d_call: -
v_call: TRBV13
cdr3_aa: CASSALNTEAFF
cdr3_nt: TGTGCCAGCAGCGCCTTGAACACTGAAGCTTTCTTT

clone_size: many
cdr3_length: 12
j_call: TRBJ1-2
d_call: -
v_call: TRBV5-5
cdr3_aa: CASSLLIRGYTF
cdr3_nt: TGTGCCAGCAGCCTGCTCATCCGTGGCTACACCTTC

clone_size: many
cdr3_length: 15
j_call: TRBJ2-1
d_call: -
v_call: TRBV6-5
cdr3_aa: CASSYSWSGADEQFF
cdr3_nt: TGTGCCAGCAGTTACAGTTGGTCGGGAGCGGATGAGCAGTTCTTC

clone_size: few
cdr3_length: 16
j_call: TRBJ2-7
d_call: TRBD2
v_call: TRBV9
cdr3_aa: CASSRTSAGAEYEQYF
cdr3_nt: TGTGCCAGCAGCCGCACCTCGGCGGGAGCAGAGTACGAGCAGTACTTC

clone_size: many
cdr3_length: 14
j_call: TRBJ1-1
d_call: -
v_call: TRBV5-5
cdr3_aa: CASSLAEMNTEAFF
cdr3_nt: TGTGCCAGCAGCTTGGCGGAAATGAACACTGAAGCTTTCTTT

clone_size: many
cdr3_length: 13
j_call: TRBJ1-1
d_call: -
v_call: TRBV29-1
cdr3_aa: CSVEDQSNTEAFF
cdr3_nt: TGCAGCGTTGAAGATCAATCCAACACTGAAGCTTTCTTT

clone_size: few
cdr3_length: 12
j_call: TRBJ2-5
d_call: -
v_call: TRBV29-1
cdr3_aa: CSVVYPSGTQYF
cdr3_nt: TGCAGCGTCGTATACCCCTCCGGGACCCAGTACTTC

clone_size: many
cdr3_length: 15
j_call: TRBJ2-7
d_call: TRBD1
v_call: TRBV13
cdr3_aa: CASSPPTGDHYEQYF
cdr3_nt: TGTGCCAGCAGCCCCCCGACAGGGGACCACTACGAGCAGTACTTC

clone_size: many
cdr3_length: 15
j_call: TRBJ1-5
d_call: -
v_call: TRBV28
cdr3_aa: CASSLRGRSYQPQHF
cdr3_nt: TGTGCCAGCAGTCTTCGCGGTAGGTCCTATCAGCCCCAGCATTTT

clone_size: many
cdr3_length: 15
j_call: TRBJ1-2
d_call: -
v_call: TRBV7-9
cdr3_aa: CASSQGLGLNYGYTF
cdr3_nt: TGTGCCAGCAGCCAGGGGCTGGGGCTAAACTATGGCTACACCTTC

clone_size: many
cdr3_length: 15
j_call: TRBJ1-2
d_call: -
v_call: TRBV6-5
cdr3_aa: CASTYFGGGNYGYTF
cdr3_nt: TGTGCCAGCACTTACTTCGGTGGGGGGAACTATGGCTACACCTTC

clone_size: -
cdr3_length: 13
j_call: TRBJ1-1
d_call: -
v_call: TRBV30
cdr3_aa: CAQDEGMNTEAFF
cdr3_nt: TGTGCCCAGGACGAGGGGATGAACACTGAAGCTTTCTTT

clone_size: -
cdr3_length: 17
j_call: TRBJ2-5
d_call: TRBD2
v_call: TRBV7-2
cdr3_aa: CASSLGRTSGVQETQYF
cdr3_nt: TGTGCCAGCAGCTTAGGCCGGACTAGCGGGGTCCAAGAGACCCAGTACTTC

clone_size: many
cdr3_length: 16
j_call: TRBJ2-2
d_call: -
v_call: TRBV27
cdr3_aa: CASSLSRAGADGELFF
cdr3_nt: TGTGCCAGCAGTTTATCAAGGGCAGGGGCGGACGGGGAGCTGTTTTTT

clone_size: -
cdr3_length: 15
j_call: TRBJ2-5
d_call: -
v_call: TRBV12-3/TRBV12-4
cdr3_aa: CASSFVGEAQETQYF
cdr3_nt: TGTGCCAGCAGTTTTGTGGGGGAGGCCCAAGAGACCCAGTACTTC

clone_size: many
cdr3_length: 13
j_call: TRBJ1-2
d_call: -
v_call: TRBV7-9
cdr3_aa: CASSLLTVNGYTF
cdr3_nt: TGTGCCAGCAGCTTACTCACAGTAAATGGCTACACCTTC

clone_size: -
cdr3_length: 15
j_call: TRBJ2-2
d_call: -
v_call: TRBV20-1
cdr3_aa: CSARDRRGTTGELFF
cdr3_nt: TGCAGTGCTAGAGATAGGAGGGGGACTACCGGGGAGCTGTTTTTT

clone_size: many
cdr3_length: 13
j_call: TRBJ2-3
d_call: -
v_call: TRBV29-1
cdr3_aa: CSAGMGRTDTQYF
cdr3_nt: TGCAGCGCAGGGATGGGGAGAACAGATACGCAGTATTTT

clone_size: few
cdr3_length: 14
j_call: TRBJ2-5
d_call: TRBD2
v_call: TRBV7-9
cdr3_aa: CASHSRELEETQYF
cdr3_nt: TGTGCCAGCCACTCGCGGGAGTTGGAAGAGACCCAGTACTTC

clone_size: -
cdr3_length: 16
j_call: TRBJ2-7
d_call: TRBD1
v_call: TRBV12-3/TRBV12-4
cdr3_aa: CASSPRDRDSRNEQYF
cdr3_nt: TGTGCCAGCAGCCCAAGGGACAGGGATTCTCGGAACGAGCAGTACTTC

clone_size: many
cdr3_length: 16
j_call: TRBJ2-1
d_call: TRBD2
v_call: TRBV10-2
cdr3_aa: CASNPGLAGGGNEQFF
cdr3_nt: TGCGCCAGCAATCCTGGGCTAGCGGGAGGTGGCAATGAGCAGTTCTTC

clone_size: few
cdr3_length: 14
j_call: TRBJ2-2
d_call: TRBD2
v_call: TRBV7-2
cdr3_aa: CATEAGGNTGELFF
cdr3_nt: TGTGCCACCGAAGCGGGAGGAAACACCGGGGAGCTGTTTTTT

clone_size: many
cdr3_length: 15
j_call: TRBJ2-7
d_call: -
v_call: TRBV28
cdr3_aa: CASSLRGVGVGEQYF
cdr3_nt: TGTGCCAGCAGTTTACGAGGGGTAGGGGTCGGCGAGCAGTACTTC

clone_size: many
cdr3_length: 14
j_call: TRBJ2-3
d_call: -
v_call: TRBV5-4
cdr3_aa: CASSLARSTDTQYF
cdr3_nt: TGTGCCAGCAGCTTGGCGAGGTCCACAGATACGCAGTATTTT

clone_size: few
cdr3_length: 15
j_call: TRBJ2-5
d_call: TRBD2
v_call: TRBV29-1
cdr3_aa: CSVEGTSGRTETQYF
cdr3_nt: TGCAGCGTTGAAGGTACTAGCGGGAGAACGGAGACCCAGTACTTC

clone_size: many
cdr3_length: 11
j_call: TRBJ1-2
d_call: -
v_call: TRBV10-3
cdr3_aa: CAISGADGYTF
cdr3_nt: TGTGCCATCTCGGGGGCAGACGGCTACACCTTC

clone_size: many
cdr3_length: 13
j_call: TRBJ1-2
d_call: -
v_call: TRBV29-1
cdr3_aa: CSARGVGDYGYTF
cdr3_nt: TGCAGCGCCCGGGGGGTGGGAGACTATGGCTACACCTTC

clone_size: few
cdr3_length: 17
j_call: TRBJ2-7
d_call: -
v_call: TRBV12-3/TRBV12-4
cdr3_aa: CASSPKLVGGSSYEQYF
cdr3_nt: TGTGCCAGCAGTCCCAAACTAGTGGGGGGAAGCTCCTACGAGCAGTACTTC

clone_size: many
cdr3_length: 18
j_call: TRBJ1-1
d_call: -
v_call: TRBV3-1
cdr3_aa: CASSQGPVLSALNTEAFF
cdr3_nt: TGTGCCAGCAGCCAAGGACCCGTTTTATCTGCCCTGAACACTGAAGCTTTCTTT

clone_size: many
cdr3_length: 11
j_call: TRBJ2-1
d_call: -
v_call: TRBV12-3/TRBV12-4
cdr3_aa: CASSVRLEQFF
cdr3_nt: TGTGCCAGCAGCGTCCGTCTCGAGCAGTTCTTC

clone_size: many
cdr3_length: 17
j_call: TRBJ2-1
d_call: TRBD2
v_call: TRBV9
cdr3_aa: CASSRLPGASGYNEQFF
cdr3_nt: TGTGCCAGCAGCCGGCTCCCGGGGGCTAGCGGGTACAATGAGCAGTTCTTC

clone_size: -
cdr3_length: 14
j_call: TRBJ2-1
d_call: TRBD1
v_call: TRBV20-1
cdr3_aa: CSARKGAAYNEQFF
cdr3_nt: TGCAGTGCTAGAAAGGGGGCCGCCTACAATGAGCAGTTCTTC

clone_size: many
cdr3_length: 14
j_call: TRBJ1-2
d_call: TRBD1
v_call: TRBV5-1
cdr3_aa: CASSLGTGGRGYTF
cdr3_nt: TGCGCCAGCAGCTTGGGGACAGGGGGCAGGGGCTACACCTTC

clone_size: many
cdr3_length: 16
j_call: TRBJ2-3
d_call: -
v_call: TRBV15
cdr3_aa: CATSRAPHRDTDTQYF
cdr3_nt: TGTGCCACCAGCAGAGCTCCTCACAGAGACACAGATACGCAGTATTTT